This T cell receptor (beta chain) was captured in a study of Graves' ophthalmopathy and Graves' hyperthyroidism. Amplifying from RNA transcripts, the study obtained TCR beta CDR3 regions. RT-PCR with HTBI primers came first, then second-round multiplex PCR. TCRdb independently ran MiXCR on the multiplex PCR reads; one entry per CDR3 protein. There are some 350,000 distinct CDR3 sequences in the sample; roughly 15% occur only once, and 2% to 3% lies in the top ten. General study points: Blood also harbored most expanded thyroid clonotypes above 0.001 frequency.

Hyperthyroidism counted as stable given no ophthalmopathy within 18 months of follow-up. Aged 18 to 65, the patients with hyperthyroidism had under 2 months' duration and were newly diagnosed. Other autoimmune diseases, uncontrolled infections, pregnancy or lactation led to the exclusion of patients. Of note for this clonotype: The antigen is undetermined.

The TCR sequence derives from an adult woman with stable Graves' hyperthyroidism. Sequencing was done on a sample of peripheral blood.

The CDR3 DNA sequence: TGTGCCAGCAGCCAAAGCCTCTCGAGGGGGTTGGCCGAGCAGTACTTC. This codes for CASSQSLSRGLAEQYF. The chain uses TRBV3-1 and TRBJ2-7; tentative D call: TRBD1 (6 bases). The CDR3 totals 16 residues. V was shortened by 2 bases and J by 6 bases, with 20 bases between the two germline ends. CDR1 LGHDT and CDR2 YNNKEL come from the germline V gene (reference sequence).